Detailed here is one T cell receptor (beta chain). The CD8+ and CD4+ T cells were isolated magnetically using a negative isolation approach, whereas the TEMRA cells were enriched by FACS. Random hexamers primed reverse transcription of about 0.5 to 1 ug RNA. TCRdb re-derived calls from the immunoSEQ multiplex PCR reads in MiXCR, one entry per CDR3 protein. Among about 90,000 distinct CDR3 sequences listed, 85% to 95% were seen once. V lost 5 bases and J lost 5; bases outside the gene matches: 1. The CDR3 has 12 residues. Germline values: CDR1 SEHNR, CDR2 FQNEAQ (reference sequence). The sample belongs to a study of CD8 T cells in Susac syndrome.

The TCR comes from a human donor in good health. The chain is built from TRBV7-9 and TRBJ2-3; 7 bases match TRBD2. Sequencing was performed on CD8+ T cells from PBMCs. CDR3 protein: CASSGLVDTQYF. In DNA form, the CDR3 reads TGTGCCAGCAGCGGACTAGTAGATACGCAGTATTTT. The variable domain in full, with the rest retrieved from reference TRBV7-9 and TRBJ2-3, is DTGVSQNPRHKITKRGQNVTFRCDPISEHNRLYWYRQTLGQGPEFLTYFQNEAQLEKSRLLSDRFSAERPKGSFSTLEIQRTEQGDSAMYLCASSGLVDTQYFGPGTRLTVL.